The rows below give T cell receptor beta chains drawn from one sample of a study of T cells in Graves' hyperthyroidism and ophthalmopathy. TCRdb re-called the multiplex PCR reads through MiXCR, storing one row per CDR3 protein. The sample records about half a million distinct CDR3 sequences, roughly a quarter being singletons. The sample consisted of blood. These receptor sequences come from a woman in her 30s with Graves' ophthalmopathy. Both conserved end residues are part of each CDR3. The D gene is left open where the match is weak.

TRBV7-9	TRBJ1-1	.	CASSLLAGSVAFF
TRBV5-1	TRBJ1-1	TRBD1	CASSFLEGAHTEAFF
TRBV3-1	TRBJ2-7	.	CASSQDEFTYEQYF
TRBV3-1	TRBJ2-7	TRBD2	CASSLGLGVSYEQYF
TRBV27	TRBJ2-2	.	CASRGPAGELFF
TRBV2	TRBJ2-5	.	CASRTGEYQETQYF
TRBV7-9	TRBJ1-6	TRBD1	CASSPGTASPLHF
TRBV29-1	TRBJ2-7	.	CSVGLVYEQYF
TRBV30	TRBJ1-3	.	CAWRLDQGNTIYF
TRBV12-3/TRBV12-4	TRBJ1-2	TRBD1	CASSLSGGNSNYGYTF
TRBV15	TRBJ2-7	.	CATSRAVRSYEQYF
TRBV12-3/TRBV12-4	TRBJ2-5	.	CASSFWRDQETQYF
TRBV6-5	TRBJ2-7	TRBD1	CASSYQTGPSYEQYF
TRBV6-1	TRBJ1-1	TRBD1	CASPPIRGITEAFF
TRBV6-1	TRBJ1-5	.	CASRRVNSNQPQHF
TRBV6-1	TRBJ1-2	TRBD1	CASSEVSRQGAIDGYTF
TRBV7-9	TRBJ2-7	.	CASSTGQTFYEQYF
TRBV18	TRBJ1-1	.	CASSPAGPHTEAFF
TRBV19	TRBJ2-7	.	CASSKLGANSYEQYF
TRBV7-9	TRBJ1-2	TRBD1	CASSSNDRGGGYTF
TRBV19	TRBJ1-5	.	CASSIAPGVQQPQHF
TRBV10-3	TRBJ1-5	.	CAISEGIVSNQPQHF
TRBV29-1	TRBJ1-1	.	CSAADRMNTEAFF
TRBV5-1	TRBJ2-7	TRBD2	CASSLGTSGRAGEQYF
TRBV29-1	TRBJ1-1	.	CSSVWKENTEAFF
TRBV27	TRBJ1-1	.	CASSLGREFAEAFF
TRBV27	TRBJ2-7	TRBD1	CASSPRTGREQYF
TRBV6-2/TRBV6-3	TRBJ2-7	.	CASRIDIHYEQYF
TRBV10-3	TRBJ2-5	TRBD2	CAISESTMGTSEQETQYF
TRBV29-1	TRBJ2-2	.	CSVSQETGELFF
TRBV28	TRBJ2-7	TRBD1	CASSLRPVTGADQYF